The 30 T cell receptor beta chains listed next were all sequenced from one sample in a study of T cells in Graves' hyperthyroidism and ophthalmopathy. Template material for amplifying TCR beta CDR3 regions consisted of RNA transcripts. Primed by the HTBI set, a first-round RT-PCR was run on the TCR CDR3. TCRdb ran MiXCR on the multiplex PCR reads and lists one entry per CDR3 protein. The table records more than 500,000 distinct CDR3 sequences, 13% to 15% of them present only once. The sample was blood. The receptors were gathered from a woman aged 40 to 50 with Graves' hyperthyroidism.

This clonotype has only a few counts. The genes are TRBV20-1 and TRBJ1-4, with D unresolved. CDR1 and CDR2 from the germline V gene are DFQATT and SNEGSKA (reference sequence). The CDR3 loop spans 13 amino acids. Trimming took off 3 bases at V and 7 bases at J, with 12 bases between the two ends. In nucleotides, the CDR3 is TGCAGTGCTAGTCCGGCCGCGGGTGAAAAACTGTTTTTT. Its protein is CSASPAAGEKLFF.

The rearrangement links TRBV10-2 to TRBJ2-2; 8 bases line up with TRBD2. The trim removed 4 bases at V and 6 bases at J, leaving 13 bases unmatched. The CDR3 runs 17 residues. The V gene's germline CDR1 is WSHSY and CDR2 SAAADI. The DNA of the CDR3 is TGCGCCAGCAGTGCAGCCTCGGGACTAGTGACGGCCGGGGAGCTGTTTTTT. It specifies CASSAASGLVTAGELFF.

On this clonotype itself: With a much larger clone just one base away, this may be a read error. The rearrangement uses TRBV12-3 or TRBV12-4 and TRBJ2-5; no definite D call. This CDR3 is 14 amino acids long. The CDR3 DNA reads TGTGCCAGCAATTTAAGGTCAGCCCAAGAGACCCAGTACTTC. Translation: CASNLRSAQETQYF.

This clonotype has at least ten counts. The gene calls are TRBV11-2 and TRBJ1-1, with 7 bases lining up with TRBD1. The CDR3 is 14 residues long. The germline V gene encodes CDR1 SGHAT and CDR2 FQNNGV. V lost 3 bases and J lost 3; bases outside the gene matches: 4. The CDR3 reads CASSLGRGDTEAFF. CDR3 nucleotide sequence: TGTGCCAGCAGCTTGGGCAGGGGGGACACTGAAGCTTTCTTT. The variable domain in full, completed from reference TRBV11-2 and TRBJ1-1, reads EAGVAQSPRYKIIEKRQSVAFWCNPISGHATLYWYQQILGQGPKLLIQFQNNGVVDDSQLPKDRFSAERLKGVDSTLKIQPAKLEDSAVYLCASSLGRGDTEAFFGQGTRLTVV.

This clonotype was counted between two and nine times. The chain has TRBV18 and TRBJ1-1, with 10 bases fitting TRBD1. This CDR3 region has 14 residues. CDR1 is KGHSH and CDR2 is LQKENI in the germline V gene. The V and J ends lost 5 bases and 3 bases, in that order; junction bases with no gene match: 3. The CDR3: CASSEGTGDTEAFF. The CDR3 DNA reads TGTGCCAGCTCAGAGGGGACAGGGGACACTGAAGCTTTCTTT.

This clonotype was observed many times. The chain joins TRBV12-3 or TRBV12-4 to TRBJ1-2, with TRBD1 matching 8 bases. V lost 3 bases, J lost 7 bases, and 10 bases stayed unmatched. The CDR3 runs 15 residues. The CDR3 bases are TGTGCCAGCAGTTTGCCCGGACAGGGAAGTATTGGCTACACCTTC. Translated, it gives CASSLPGQGSIGYTF.

The chain carries TRBV10-3 and TRBJ1-5, with a possible D match to TRBD1 (6 bases). CDR1 and CDR2 from the germline V gene are ENHRY and SYGVKD. The CDR3 loop spans 13 amino acids. The germline V and J ends were trimmed by 6 bases and 3 bases, with 9 bases remaining between them. CDR3 sequence (DNA): TGTGCCATCAGGGGGGACAACAATCAGCCCCAGCATTTT. This gives the protein CAIRGDNNQPQHF.

This clonotype was recorded many times. The rearrangement uses TRBV5-1 and TRBJ2-3; 8 positions agree with TRBD2. From germline, CDR1 is SGHRS and CDR2 YFSETQ. This CDR3 has 15 amino acids. Trimming removed 2 bases from V and 4 bases from J; junction bases left unmatched: 6. CDR3 loop: CASSLSGTRSDTQYF. For the CDR3, the DNA is TGCGCCAGCAGCTTAAGCGGGACTAGGTCAGATACGCAGTATTTT.

This clonotype was counted at least ten times. The chain has TRBV7-9 and TRBJ2-2; 10 positions match TRBD1. This CDR3 region has 16 residues. V dropped 5 bases and J dropped 4; count of bases not matched to a gene: 7. Germline CDR1 SEHNR, CDR2 FQNEAQ (reference sequence). In nucleotides, the CDR3 is TGTGCCAGCAGCGACAGGGGGCGAGGTGTCACCGGGGAGCTGTTTTTT. It yields the protein CASSDRGRGVTGELFF. Full variable domain (remainder filled in from reference TRBV7-9 and TRBJ2-2): DTGVSQNPRHKITKRGQNVTFRCDPISEHNRLYWYRQTLGQGPEFLTYFQNEAQLEKSRLLSDRFSAERPKGSFSTLEIQRTEQGDSAMYLCASSDRGRGVTGELFFGEGSRLTVL.

This clonotype was counted many times. The rearrangement joins TRBV6-1 to TRBJ2-7, with D possibly called TRBD1 or TRBD2 (5 bases each). Trimming cost V 7 bases and J 2 bases, with 18 bases left between them. Germline V gene lookup returns CDR1 MNHNS and CDR2 SASEGT. The CDR3 runs 15 residues. CDR3 region: CASTGWGWGAYEQYF. The CDR3 bases are TGTGCCAGCACTGGATGGGGGTGGGGTGCCTACGAGCAGTACTTC.

This clonotype has at least ten counts. The V call is TRBV20-1, the J call TRBJ2-7; TRBD2 is a possible D gene (6 bases). Trimming removed 4 bases from V and 3 bases from J, with 13 bases in between. The CDR3 runs to 13 residues. Per the germline V gene, CDR1 is DFQATT and CDR2 is SNEGSKA (reference sequence). The CDR3 loop reads CSAKAGLGYEQYF. CDR3 nucleotides: TGCAGTGCTAAGGCGGGACTCGGCTACGAGCAGTACTTC.

The sample holds many counts of this clonotype. The rearrangement links TRBV11-2 to TRBJ2-5; D ambiguous. The length of the CDR3 is 13 residues. Germline V gene sequence: CDR1 SGHAT, CDR2 FQNNGV. Deletions cut 3 bases from V and 0 bases from J, with 5 bases between. The DNA for the CDR3 is TGTGCCAGCAGCTTTTACTACCAAGAGACCCAGTACTTC. Translation: CASSFYYQETQYF.

This clonotype has only a few counts. DNA of the CDR3: TGTGCCAGCAGTTACGGCGAGACTAGCGGGGGACTACAAGAGACCCAGTACTTC. Protein sequence: CASSYGETSGGLQETQYF. This chain connects TRBV6-6 to TRBJ2-5; 12 positions match TRBD2. Looked up from germline, CDR1 is MNHNY and CDR2 is SVGAGI (reference sequence). V was pared by 2 bases and J by 2 bases, with 9 bases of the junction left unmatched. This CDR3 has 18 amino acids.

This clonotype was detected many times. The chain recombines TRBV20-1 with TRBJ2-7, with 7 bases identical to TRBD2. CDR3 length: 13 residues. CDR1 is DFQATT and CDR2 is SNEGSKA in the germline V gene (reference sequence). V lost 4 bases to trimming and J lost 3 bases; unmatched junction nucleotides: 6. Written as DNA, the CDR3 is TGCAGTGCTAACGGGAGGAATTACTACGAGCAGTACTTC. Its protein is CSANGRNYYEQYF.

This clonotype was seen many times. This chain joins TRBV12-3 or TRBV12-4 and TRBJ1-1, with 7 bases aligning to TRBD1. With V trimmed by 3 bases and J by 5 bases, 3 bases remained unmatched. This CDR3 is 13 amino acids long. CDR3 amino acids: CASSFKGATEAFF. CDR3 nucleotide sequence: TGTGCCAGCAGTTTTAAGGGGGCTACTGAAGCTTTCTTT.

This clonotype was seen a handful of times. This may stem from a read error, because a much larger clone lies one nucleotide away. The V gene is TRBV7-3, the J gene TRBJ2-7; perhaps TRBD2 as D (6 bases). CDR1 and CDR2 (germline): SGHTA, FQGTGA. This CDR3 is built from 13 residues. The CDR3 here is CTSSMMMGGEQYF. CDR3 DNA: TGTACCAGCAGCATGATGATGGGAGGCGAGCAGTACTTC.

This clonotype has at least ten counts. The V gene is TRBV28, the J gene TRBJ1-3; D unresolved. The CDR3 consists of 15 residues. V lost 2 bases, J lost 0 bases, and 8 bases lay in between. The germline CDR1 and CDR2 sequences are MDHEN and SYDVKM. CDR3 loop: CASSLPGSSGNTIYF. CDR3 coding DNA: TGTGCCAGCAGTTTACCAGGTAGCTCTGGAAACACCATATATTTT.

V gene TRBV19 combines with J gene TRBJ2-1; 8 nucleotides match TRBD2. J gave up 8 bases and V 9 bases, and 15 bases lay outside the gene matches. The CDR3 extends over 15 amino acids. Looked up from germline, CDR1 is LNHDA and CDR2 is SQIVND (reference sequence). CDR3 in amino acids: CARKRSPGGTHEQFF. The CDR3 DNA follows: TGTGCCAGGAAGCGCAGTCCGGGAGGGACGCATGAGCAGTTCTTC.

The sample holds many counts of this clonotype. The chain joins TRBV3-1 to TRBJ1-5; 10 nucleotides agree with TRBD1. Germline-derived CDR1 and CDR2 are LGHDT and YNNKEL (reference sequence). The CDR3 is made up of 14 amino acids. The trim removed 3 bases at V and 5 bases at J, leaving 1 base unmatched. The DNA of the CDR3 is TGTGCCAGCAGCCAGACAGGGGGCTATCAGCCCCAGCATTTT. This codes for CASSQTGGYQPQHF.

The chain has TRBV5-6 and TRBJ2-5; 10 bases are shared with TRBD2. The CDR3 runs 16 residues. The junction had 8 bases not matched to a gene; V was cut back by 1 base and J by 5 bases. Germline lookup yields CDR1 SGHDT and CDR2 YYEEEE. CDR3 coding DNA: TGTGCCAGCAGCTTGCCTAGCGGGAGAGGTGAGGAGACCCAGTACTTC. Protein sequence: CASSLPSGRGEETQYF. Together with reference TRBV5-6 and TRBJ2-5, the CDR3 gives the full variable domain: DAGVTQSPTHLIKTRGQQVTLRCSPKSGHDTVSWYQQALGQGPQFIFQYYEEEERQRGNFPDRFSGHQFPNYSSELNVNALLLGDSALYLCASSLPSGRGEETQYFGPGTRLLVL.

This clonotype was seen ten or more times. The CDR3 nucleotides read TGCAGTGCTAGGGATGACAGGGCTAACTATGGCTACACCTTC. This sequence encodes CSARDDRANYGYTF. V is TRBV20-1 and J is TRBJ1-2; 7 bases align to TRBD1. V gave up 3 bases and J gave up 0 bases; unmatched junction bases: 4. The CDR3 totals 14 residues. CDR1 and CDR2 from the germline V gene are DFQATT and SNEGSKA (reference sequence).

This clonotype was counted many times. The rearrangement joins TRBV28 to TRBJ1-6; 7 bases agree with TRBD1. Trimming cost V 5 bases and J 14 bases; bases outside gene matches: 6. The CDR3 totals 12 residues. From germline, CDR1 is MDHEN and CDR2 SYDVKM. DNA for the CDR3: TGTGCCAGCAGTGACAGGGTTTGGGCCCTCCACTTT. Its protein product is CASSDRVWALHF. Full variable domain (outside the CDR3, taken from reference TRBV28 and TRBJ1-6): DVKVTQSSRYLVKRTGEKVFLECVQDMDHENMFWYRQDPGLGLRLIYFSYDVKMKEKGDIPEGYSVSREKKERFSLILESASTNQTSMYLCASSDRVWALHFGNGTRLTVT.

This clonotype appeared many times. The chain links TRBV12-3 or TRBV12-4 to TRBJ1-1; 8 nucleotides agree with TRBD1. The V gene end was trimmed by 4 bases and the J gene end by 11 bases; junction bases not matched to a gene: 6. The CDR3 runs 12 residues. The CDR3 is CASSYGQGGAFF. The DNA for the CDR3 is TGTGCCAGCAGTTATGGACAGGGCGGTGCTTTCTTT.

J is TRBJ2-1 and V is TRBV9; D could derive from TRBD1 or TRBD2 (6 bases each). The V and J ends lost 3 bases and 3 bases respectively, with 13 bases between them. Germline V CDR1 and CDR2: SGDLS, YYNGEE. The CDR3 has 15 amino acids. CDR3 sequence: CASSAGAGDYNEQFF. DNA of the CDR3: TGTGCCAGCAGCGCGGGGGCAGGCGACTACAATGAGCAGTTCTTC.

This clonotype was recorded a few times. This chain joins TRBV19 and TRBJ2-5; D remains unclear. Per the germline V gene, CDR1 is LNHDA and CDR2 is SQIVND (reference sequence). V gave up 1 base and J gave up 1 base, with 7 bases separating them. This CDR3 has 14 amino acids. The CDR3 nucleotides are TGTGCCAGTAGTATAGGAGAGGTCCAAGAGACCCAGTACTTC. Translation gives CASSIGEVQETQYF.

The table lists this clonotype with a few counts. V gene TRBV7-9 combines with J gene TRBJ2-3, with 8 nucleotides matching TRBD2. Germline trimming cut 2 bases from V and 1 base from J; bases unmatched to any gene: 2. The CDR3 is 15 residues long. Germline CDR1 is SEHNR and CDR2 is FQNEAQ (reference sequence). The CDR3 bases are TGTGCCAGCAGCTTAATACTAGCGGGCACAGATACGCAGTATTTT. Translation gives CASSLILAGTDTQYF.

This clonotype has ten or more counts. This sequence joins TRBV5-6 and TRBJ1-2; no firm D call. This CDR3 comprises 14 residues. CDR1 is SGHDT, CDR2 YYEEEE, per germline. The V and J ends lost 2 bases and 6 bases respectively, with 14 bases between them. The chain's CDR3 is CASSFSTGHDGYTF. The DNA of the CDR3 is TGTGCCAGCAGCTTCTCGACCGGCCACGATGGCTACACCTTC.

V is TRBV20-1 and J is TRBJ1-6, with TRBD1 matching over 10 bases. The CDR3 has 17 residues. Germline V lookup: CDR1 DFQATT, CDR2 SNEGSKA (reference sequence). V dropped 5 bases and J dropped 7; count of bases not matched to a gene: 14. The CDR3 DNA is TGCAGTGCTCATTCGAGAGGGACAGGGGAAATAAATTCACCCCTCCACTTT. Translating gives CSAHSRGTGEINSPLHF.

The table lists this clonotype with a few counts. The V gene is TRBV7-2, the J gene TRBJ2-7, with TRBD2 matching over 7 bases. The germline gives CDR1 SGHTA, CDR2 FQGNSA. CDR3 size: 14 residues. Losses at the gene ends were 2 bases for V and 7 bases for J; bases not matched to a gene: 8. In nucleotides, the CDR3 is TGTGCCAGCAGCTTAAATCGCGGGAGAGGGGAGCAGTACTTC. It encodes CASSLNRGRGEQYF.

This clonotype occurred many times. The chain joins TRBV11-1 to TRBJ1-1, with a possible D match to TRBD1 (6 bases). V was trimmed by 5 bases and J by 5 bases, leaving 15 bases between them. The germline V gene encodes CDR1 SGHAT and CDR2 FQDESV (reference sequence). There are 14 residues in the CDR3. CDR3 sequence: CASSRTAEGTEAFF. As DNA, the CDR3 is TGTGCCAGCAGCCGGACAGCAGAAGGAACTGAAGCTTTCTTT.